This record looks at one TCR beta chain sequence and its context. Antigen specificity is unknown. The sample originates from a study of shared clonotypes between healthy human individuals. Study results and caveats: Memory subsets generally showed smaller estimated richness than naive subsets did.

The repertoire was sequenced with immunoSEQ multiplex PCR; TCRdb's copy has only in-frame clones and lacks some. The top ten clones hold 24% of a sample with some 120,000 clones, 55% to 70% of them seen once. The sequence derives from a young woman in good health. The source material was memory CD8+ T cells sorted from blood. The subset here: CD45RO+ cells pooled with CCR7-negative TemRA cells.

The CDR3 DNA is TGTGCCAGCAGAAGACTAGCGCCGAGCGAGCAGTACTTC. Its protein product is CASRRLAPSEQYF. The V gene is TRBV2, the J gene TRBJ2-7; 8 bases align to TRBD2. Trimming at V came to 6 bases and at J to 6 bases, leaving 7 bases not matched to a gene. The CDR3 consists of 13 residues. CDR1 is SNHLY, CDR2 FYNNEI, per germline.